The TCR beta chain under discussion was sequenced for a study of cytomegalovirus exposure and HLA in healthy donors. The CDR3 covers 14 residues. Trimming took 3 bases from V and 7 from J, leaving 12 bases between them. The germline V gene encodes CDR1 PRHDT and CDR2 FYEKMQ (reference sequence). The PCR was carried out with 60 Vbeta primers and 13 Jbeta primers. The method was immunoSEQ multiplex PCR; TCRdb's version includes in-frame clones alone and lacks a portion of them. The sample records more than 95,000 clones, around 80% being singletons. The sequenced sample was PBMCs. The rearrangement links TRBV13 to TRBJ1-4, with TRBD1 as a possible D gene (6 bases). This TCR was sampled from a male donor in good health and CMV-seronegative. DNA for the CDR3: TGTGCCAGCAGCTTGGGCAGGGGTGTTGAAAAACTGTTTTTT. Translation gives CASSLGRGVEKLFF.